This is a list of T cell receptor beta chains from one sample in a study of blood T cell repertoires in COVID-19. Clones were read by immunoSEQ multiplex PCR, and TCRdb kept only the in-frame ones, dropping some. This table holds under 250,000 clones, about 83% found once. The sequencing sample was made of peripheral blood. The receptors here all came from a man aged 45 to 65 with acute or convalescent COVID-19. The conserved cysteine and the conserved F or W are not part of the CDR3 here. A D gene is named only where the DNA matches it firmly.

ASSLDRARSYEQY	TRBD1	TRBV5-4	TRBJ2-7
ASSWAQGPQETQY	NA	TRBV6-5	TRBJ2-5
ASSQGAGGYT	NA	TRBV3-1/TRBV3-2	TRBJ1-2
ASSPAGTSGEGWEDTQY	TRBD2	TRBV27	TRBJ2-3
SVRTSGRAGEQF	TRBD2	TRBV29-1	TRBJ2-1
ASSSRQANTGELF	NA	TRBV27	TRBJ2-2
ASSKDLQGGGDFYGYT	NA	TRBV21-1	TRBJ1-2
AIRILARSGYT	NA	TRBV10-3	TRBJ1-2
ASSSGQVIPEAF	TRBD1	TRBV5-1	TRBJ1-1
AWNRPAGGRGQPQH	TRBD1	TRBV30	TRBJ1-5
ASSKRDSPRETQY	TRBD1	TRBV11-3	TRBJ2-5
ASNQGLEAGQPQH	NA	TRBV5-6	TRBJ1-5
ASSQGGTEAF	NA	TRBV5-1	TRBJ1-1
ASSPRLAGGSIVSYEQY	TRBD2	TRBV7-2	TRBJ2-7
ASSLGLGYT	NA	TRBV5-6	TRBJ1-2
ASSLWTGAVTNTQY	TRBD1	TRBV5-4	TRBJ2-3
ASSQALPRDTQY	NA	TRBV4-2	TRBJ2-3
ASSQTTGGSSEKLF	NA	TRBV4-2	TRBJ1-4
ASSPATSGPYNEQF	TRBD2	TRBV7-9	TRBJ2-1
ASSESVGQGNQPQH	TRBD1	TRBV2	TRBJ1-5
AAQGGAASGANVLT	TRBD1	TRBV10-3	TRBJ2-6
ASSPRDISEAF	NA	TRBV18	TRBJ1-1
ASSLSDRAPYEQY	TRBD1	TRBV28	TRBJ2-7
ASSLGVRGPSNEKLF	TRBD1	TRBV13	TRBJ1-4
ASSYRTGLLNTEAF	NA	TRBV6-2/TRBV6-3	TRBJ1-1